This T cell receptor (beta chain) was captured in a study of CD8+CD57+ T cells in acquired aplastic anemia. Investigators profiled TCR beta VDJ and CDR3 from genomic DNA template. TCRdb re-called the reads through MiXCR, storing one row per CDR3 protein. The data contain 200,000 or so distinct CDR3 sequences, 65% of them singletons. Sequencing involved patients with CD8+CD57+ cell expansion previously shown by flow cytometry. This TCR derives from a human donor with aplastic anemia. The sequenced sample consisted of sorted CD4+, CD8+, or CD8+CD57+ T cells (not recorded which) from PBMCs.

The CDR3, as DNA: TGTGCCAGCAGTGGCCTACCACTAGCAGTCTACAATGAGCAGTTCTTC. Its protein is CASSGLPLAVYNEQFF. The chain couples TRBV25-1 to TRBJ2-1; possibly TRBD2 for D (6 bases). Between the trimmed V and J ends, which lost 4 bases and 3 bases, there was a span of 16 bases. The germline gives CDR1 MGHDK, CDR2 SYGVNS. CDR3 length equals 16 residues. The whole variable domain, remainder taken from reference TRBV25-1 and TRBJ2-1, is EADIYQTPRYLVIGTGKKITLECSQTMGHDKMYWYQQDPGMELHLIHYSYGVNSTEKGDLSSESTVSRIRTEHFPLTLESARPSHTSQYLCASSGLPLAVYNEQFFGPGTRLTVL.